Listed below are T cell receptor beta chains from one sample, sequenced in a study of neoadjuvant anti-PD-1 for oral cavity cancer. TCRdb's table, derived via immunoSEQ multiplex PCR, lists solely in-frame clones and lacks some. The table has 65,000 to 70,000 clones, around 85% seen once. The starting material was PBMCs, obtained after nivolumab (anti-PD-1) treatment. These receptors came from a person aged 35-79 years with oral cavity squamous cell carcinoma. The conserved cysteine and the conserved F or W are not part of the CDR3 here. Fields, in order: J gene, V gene, CDR3 protein.

>TRBJ2-7|TRBV5-1
ASSTGAGGPFEQY
>TRBJ2-7|TRBV9
ASSPGQGSYVQY
>TRBJ2-1|TRBV27
ASSFLGDSYNEQF
>TRBJ2-7|TRBV15
ATSTGSTGTYEQY
>TRBJ2-5|TRBV7-8
ASSLVVLETQY
>TRBJ2-3|TRBV7-8
ASSVGTSPPGDTQY
>TRBJ2-1|TRBV6-1
ASSAQLREQF
>TRBJ2-3|TRBV21-1
ASSKEGGTDTQY
>TRBJ2-7|TRBV10-3
AISAGQGYEQY
>TRBJ2-2|TRBV5-8
ASSPSNTGELF
>TRBJ2-1|TRBV6-1
ASSEVGLGSYNEQF
>TRBJ1-6|TRBV6-1
ASSEEGRGGSPLH
>TRBJ2-1|TRBV15
ATSRARRVEQF
>TRBJ1-1|TRBV6-5
ASSNKGDTEAF
>TRBJ1-5|TRBV7-9
ASSSGSASNQPQH
>TRBJ2-2|TRBV27
ASSFSSGNTGELF
>TRBJ2-2|TRBV10-3
AIRGSGGLTGELF
>TRBJ2-7|TRBV7-9
ASSLAGAVGQY
>TRBJ2-1|TRBV11-2
ASSSLMGFGEQF
>TRBJ1-5|TRBV7-8
ASSTRVRGWRPQH
>TRBJ1-6|TRBV9
ASSPRAQANNSPLH
>TRBJ1-2|TRBV19
ASTRGASNYGYT
>TRBJ2-3|TRBV30
AWSSGQRGDTQY
>TRBJ1-4|TRBV5-1
ASRKSIAESNEKLF
>TRBJ2-7|TRBV29-1
SVGWGQGEQY
>TRBJ2-4|TRBV4-1
ASSQEQHRVDIQY
>TRBJ1-4|TRBV7-8
ASSVSTNEKLF
>TRBJ2-7|TRBV11-1
ASSARRGVGEQY
>TRBJ2-5|TRBV29-1
SVEPGGETQY
>TRBJ1-1|TRBV5-1
ASTPGQGGTEAF
>TRBJ1-2|TRBV19
ASKGYTGTGGSSEGYT